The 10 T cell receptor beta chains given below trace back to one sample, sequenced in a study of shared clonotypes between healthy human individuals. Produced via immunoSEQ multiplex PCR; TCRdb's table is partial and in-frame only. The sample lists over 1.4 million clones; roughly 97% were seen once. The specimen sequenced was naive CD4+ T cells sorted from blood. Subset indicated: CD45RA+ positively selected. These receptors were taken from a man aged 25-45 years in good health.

The CDR3 reads CASSPRRAYNEQFF. The CDR3 DNA reads TGTGCCAGCAGCCCCCGCAGGGCCTACAATGAGCAGTTCTTC. The chain combines TRBV7-2 with TRBJ2-1; TRBD1 might be the D (5 bases). This CDR3 has 14 residues. V was trimmed by 5 bases and J by 2 bases, leaving 10 bases between them. The germline CDR1 and CDR2 sequences are SGHTA and FQGNSA.

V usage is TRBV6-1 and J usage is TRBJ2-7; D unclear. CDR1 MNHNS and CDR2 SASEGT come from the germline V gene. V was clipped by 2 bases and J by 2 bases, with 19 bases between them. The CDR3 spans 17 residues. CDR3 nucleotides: TGTGCCAGCAGTGAATATAGATCTGCGGTACTACCCTACGAGCAGTACTTC. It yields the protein CASSEYRSAVLPYEQYF.

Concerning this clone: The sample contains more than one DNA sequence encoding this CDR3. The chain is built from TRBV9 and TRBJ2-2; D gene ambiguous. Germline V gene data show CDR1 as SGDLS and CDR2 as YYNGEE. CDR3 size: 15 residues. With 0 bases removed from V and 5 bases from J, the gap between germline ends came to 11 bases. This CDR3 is CASSVGRAGTGELFF. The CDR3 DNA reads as TGTGCCAGCAGCGTAGGGCGAGCTGGTACCGGGGAGCTGTTTTTT.

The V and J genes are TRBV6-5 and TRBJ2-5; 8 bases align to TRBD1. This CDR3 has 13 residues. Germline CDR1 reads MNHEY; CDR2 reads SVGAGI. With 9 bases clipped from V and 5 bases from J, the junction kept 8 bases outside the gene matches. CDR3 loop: CARPSGGRETQYF. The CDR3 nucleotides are TGTGCCAGGCCGTCAGGGGGCCGGGAGACCCAGTACTTC.

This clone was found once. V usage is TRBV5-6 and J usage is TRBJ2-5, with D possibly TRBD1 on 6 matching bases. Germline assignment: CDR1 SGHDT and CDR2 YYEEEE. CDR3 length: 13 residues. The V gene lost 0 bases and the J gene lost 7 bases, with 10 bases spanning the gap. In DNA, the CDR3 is TGTGCCAGCAGCTTGGGGCCAGGGGTGACCCAGTACTTC. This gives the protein CASSLGPGVTQYF.

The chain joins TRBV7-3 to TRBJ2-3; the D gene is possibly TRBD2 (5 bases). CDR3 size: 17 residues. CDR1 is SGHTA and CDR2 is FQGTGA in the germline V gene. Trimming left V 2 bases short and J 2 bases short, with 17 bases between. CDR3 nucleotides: TGTGCCAGCAGCTTAGATGGTGGAGGATACAACACAGATACGCAGTATTTT. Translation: CASSLDGGGYNTDTQYF. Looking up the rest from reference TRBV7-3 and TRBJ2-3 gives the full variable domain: GAGVSQTPSNKVTEKGKYVELRCDPISGHTALYWYRQSLGQGPEFLIYFQGTGAADDSGLPNDRFFAVRPEGSVSTLKIQRTERGDSAVYLCASSLDGGGYNTDTQYFGPGTRLTVL.

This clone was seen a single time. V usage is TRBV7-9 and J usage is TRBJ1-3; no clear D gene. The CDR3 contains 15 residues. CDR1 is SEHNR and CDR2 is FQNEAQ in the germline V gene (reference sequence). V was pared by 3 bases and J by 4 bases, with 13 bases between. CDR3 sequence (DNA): TGTGCCAGCAGCTTCTCCGGGTCCGCCGGAAACACCATATATTTT. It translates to CASSFSGSAGNTIYF.

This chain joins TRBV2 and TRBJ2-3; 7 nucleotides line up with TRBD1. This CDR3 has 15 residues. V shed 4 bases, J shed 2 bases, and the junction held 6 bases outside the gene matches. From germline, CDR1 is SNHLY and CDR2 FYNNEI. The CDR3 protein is CASSAAGTATDTQYF. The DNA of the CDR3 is TGTGCCAGCAGTGCAGCCGGGACAGCCACAGATACGCAGTATTTT.

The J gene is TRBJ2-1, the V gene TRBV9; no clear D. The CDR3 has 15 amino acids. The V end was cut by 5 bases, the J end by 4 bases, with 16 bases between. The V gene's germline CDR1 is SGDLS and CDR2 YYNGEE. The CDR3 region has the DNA TGTGCCAGCAGGAAAGGCGGCTCGCCTTACAATGAGCAGTTCTTC. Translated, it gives CASRKGGSPYNEQFF.

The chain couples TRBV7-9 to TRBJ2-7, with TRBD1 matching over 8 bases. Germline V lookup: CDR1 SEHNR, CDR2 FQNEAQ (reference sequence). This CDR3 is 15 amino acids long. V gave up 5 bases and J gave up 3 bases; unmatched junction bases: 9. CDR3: CASSPNFGQGYEQYF. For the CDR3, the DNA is TGTGCCAGCAGCCCAAACTTCGGACAGGGCTACGAGCAGTACTTC.